This is a list of T cell receptor beta chains from one sample in a study of identical twins. Using its own MiXCR run on the 5' RACE reads, TCRdb lists one record per CDR3 protein. The top ten clones hold around 0.25% of a sample with 1.5 million to 2 million distinct CDR3 sequences, around 33% of them seen once. Sequencing used cord blood. The receptors originated from a newborn girl in good health. Both conserved end residues are part of each CDR3. D genes are given only for firm matches. Rows give clone size only sometimes, using once, few, many, or a class for an expanded clone.

D gene	clone size	V gene	J gene	CDR3 length	CDR3 protein	CDR3 DNA
NA	NA	TRBV28	TRBJ2-7	13	CGSLSRGTYEQYF	TGTGGCAGTTTATCGCGGGGCACCTACGAGCAGTACTTC
TRBD2	few	TRBV2	TRBJ2-7	16	CASSDSYSGTYNEQYF	TGTGCCAGCAGTGATTCGTATAGCGGGACCTACAATGAGCAGTACTTC
TRBD2	NA	TRBV7-9	TRBJ2-3	16	CASSLIAGGLTDTQYF	TGTGCCAGCAGCTTAATAGCGGGGGGGCTCACAGATACGCAGTATTTT
NA	NA	TRBV4-2	TRBJ1-2	13	CASSQDYIGGYTF	TGTGCCAGCAGCCAAGATTATATAGGGGGCTACACCTTC
TRBD2	NA	TRBV27	TRBJ2-7	17	CASSLSVREVEYNEQYF	TGTGCCAGCAGTTTATCGGTGCGGGAGGTGGAGTACAATGAGCAGTACTTC
TRBD2	NA	TRBV4-2	TRBJ2-7	16	CASSQDESGSSYEQYF	TGTGCCAGCAGCCAAGATGAGAGCGGGAGTTCCTACGAGCAGTACTTC
NA	many	TRBV12-3/TRBV12-4	TRBJ2-7	14	CASSLPNGSYEQYF	TGTGCCAGCAGTTTACCGAACGGATCCTACGAGCAGTACTTC
NA	few	TRBV28	TRBJ1-2	13	CASSLFGEEGYTF	TGTGCCAGCAGTTTGTTCGGGGAGGAGGGCTACACCTTC
TRBD2	NA	TRBV4-2	TRBJ2-1	18	CASSQATSGVSSYNEQFF	TGTGCCAGCAGCCAAGCGACTAGCGGGGTGAGCTCCTACAATGAGCAGTTCTTC
NA	once	TRBV3-1	TRBJ2-7	16	CASSPQVQAIRREQYF	TGTGCCAGCAGCCCGCAAGTCCAGGCTATCCGGCGCGAGCAGTACTTC
NA	NA	TRBV28	TRBJ1-2	11	CASSRTERSTF	TGTGCCAGCAGCCGGACCGAGCGGTCCACCTTC
NA	NA	TRBV15	TRBJ2-3	14	CATSKDLITDTQYF	TGTGCCACCAGCAAAGACTTGATCACAGATACGCAGTATTTT
NA	once	TRBV2	TRBJ2-7	15	CASSDSLRGSYEQYF	TGTGCCAGCAGTGATTCCTTGCGGGGATCCTACGAGCAGTACTTC
TRBD2	many	TRBV6-1	TRBJ2-3	13	CATHSGSTDTQYF	TGTGCCACCCATAGCGGGAGCACAGATACGCAGTATTTT
TRBD2	NA	TRBV6-5	TRBJ2-1	15	CASSCSGTSGNEQFF	TGTGCCAGCAGTTGTTCAGGGACTAGCGGCAATGAGCAGTTCTTC
NA	many	TRBV11-2	TRBJ2-1	14	CASRAGQTYNEQFF	TGTGCCAGCAGGGCGGGACAGACCTACAATGAGCAGTTCTTC
NA	NA	TRBV11-2	TRBJ1-6	13	CASSPALYSPLHF	TGTGCCAGCAGCCCCGCTCTCTATTCACCCCTCCACTTT
NA	few	TRBV7-6	TRBJ1-1	15	CASSLRPGQNTEAFF	TGTGCCAGCAGCTTACGCCCGGGACAGAACACTGAAGCTTTCTTT
TRBD2	NA	TRBV4-2	TRBJ2-4	17	CASSHIGLAGEKNIQYF	TGTGCCAGCAGCCACATCGGACTAGCGGGAGAGAAAAACATTCAGTACTTC
NA	NA	TRBV3-1	TRBJ2-1	13	CASSQGPYDEQFF	TGTGCCAGCAGCCAAGGCCCCTATGATGAGCAGTTCTTC
NA	NA	TRBV6-1	TRBJ1-2	16	CASSERSTGPNYGYTF	TGTGCCAGCAGTGAAAGATCTACAGGACCGAACTATGGCTACACCTTC
NA	NA	TRBV2	TRBJ1-2	15	CASGPGWVRIYGYTF	TGTGCCAGCGGGCCAGGGTGGGTCCGTATCTATGGCTACACCTTC
TRBD2	NA	TRBV6-2/TRBV6-3	TRBJ2-1	15	CATCPGLASYNEQFF	TGTGCCACGTGCCCGGGACTAGCATCCTACAATGAGCAGTTCTTC
NA	once	TRBV5-1	TRBJ2-7	14	CASSFLGTSYEQYF	TGCGCCAGCAGCTTTTTAGGCACATCCTACGAGCAGTACTTC
NA	NA	TRBV25-1	TRBJ2-7	15	CASSEDRRPAYEQYF	TGTGCCAGCAGTGAAGATCGGAGACCTGCCTACGAGCAGTACTTC
TRBD1	many	TRBV11-2	TRBJ2-3	15	CASSPPGQGADTQYF	TGTGCCAGCAGCCCCCCGGGACAGGGGGCAGATACGCAGTATTTT
NA	many	TRBV28	TRBJ2-7	14	CASSLWDNSYEQYF	TGTGCCAGCAGTTTATGGGACAACTCCTACGAGCAGTACTTC
NA	NA	TRBV20-1	TRBJ2-5	13	CSVFQAAKETQYF	TGCAGTGTATTTCAGGCAGCCAAAGAGACCCAGTACTTC
TRBD2	NA	TRBV3-1	TRBJ2-5	16	CASSPGLAGSGETQYF	TGTGCCAGCAGCCCGGGACTAGCGGGATCGGGAGAGACCCAGTACTTC
NA	NA	TRBV4-2	TRBJ1-1	14	CASSQPKGGTEAFF	TGTGCCAGCAGCCAACCCAAGGGTGGGACTGAAGCTTTCTTT
TRBD1	NA	TRBV2	TRBJ1-2	15	CASSERQGINYGYTF	TGTGCCAGCAGTGAAAGACAGGGGATTAACTATGGCTACACCTTC
TRBD2	NA	TRBV20-1	TRBJ2-7	19	CSARGYGLAGLHSYNEQYF	TGCAGTGCTAGAGGATACGGTCTAGCGGGTTTACACTCCTACAATGAGCAGTACTTC
TRBD2	NA	TRBV5-1	TRBJ2-4	19	CASSRTSGRNWAYGNIQYF	TGCGCCAGCAGCCGGACTAGCGGGAGGAATTGGGCTTATGGAAACATTCAGTACTTC
NA	NA	TRBV2	TRBJ2-4	18	CASSAGGSGTLAKNIQYF	TGTGCCAGCAGCGCAGGGGGTAGCGGGACCTTAGCCAAAAACATTCAGTACTTC
NA	many	TRBV29-1	TRBJ2-5	12	CSAGQSQETQYF	TGCAGCGCCGGACAGAGCCAAGAGACCCAGTACTTC
TRBD2	NA	TRBV7-6	TRBJ2-3	19	CASSLGTGALAGGTDTQYF	TGTGCCAGCAGCTTAGGTACGGGAGCACTAGCGGGAGGCACAGATACGCAGTATTTT
TRBD1	many	TRBV27	TRBJ2-7	16	CASRLISGTGHYEQYF	TGTGCCAGCAGACTTATTTCCGGGACAGGGCACTACGAGCAGTACTTC
NA	few	TRBV6-2/TRBV6-3	TRBJ1-5	14	CASKIAGQVVAQHF	TGTGCCAGCAAAATCGCGGGGCAGGTTGTGGCCCAGCATTTT
NA	NA	TRBV6-5	TRBJ2-7	13	CASRPPGLYEQYF	TGTGCCAGCAGACCGCCGGGACTCTACGAGCAGTACTTC
NA	few	TRBV2	TRBJ2-3	14	CASTRATGADTQYF	TGTGCCAGCACCCGGGCCACTGGAGCAGATACGCAGTATTTT
NA	NA	TRBV6-2/TRBV6-3	TRBJ2-4	13	CASSYWDKNIQYF	TGTGCCAGCAGTTACTGGGACAAAAACATTCAGTACTTC
NA	few	TRBV28	TRBJ2-5	15	CASSSSGTDQGTQYF	TGTGCCAGCAGTTCATCCGGGACCGACCAAGGGACCCAGTACTTC
NA	NA	TRBV7-2	TRBJ1-5	14	CASSLTQINQPQHF	TGTGCCAGCAGCTTAACCCAGATCAATCAGCCCCAGCATTTT
NA	NA	TRBV21-1	TRBJ1-2	15	CASSKDMRLNYGYTF	TGTGCCAGCAGCAAAGATATGAGGCTTAACTATGGCTACACCTTC
TRBD1	NA	TRBV4-2	TRBJ1-1	17	CASSQDSPGGLITEAFF	TGTGCCAGCAGCCAAGATTCGCCAGGGGGTCTTATCACTGAAGCTTTCTTT
TRBD2	few	TRBV5-1	TRBJ2-5	13	CASRTSLRETQYF	TGCGCCAGCAGGACTAGCTTGAGGGAGACCCAGTACTTC
NA	few	TRBV27	TRBJ1-5	15	CASSSIGAGNQPQHF	TGTGCCAGCAGTTCTATAGGGGCCGGCAATCAGCCCCAGCATTTT
NA	few	TRBV20-1	TRBJ2-7	12	CSAYYWDPKSYF	TGCAGTGCTTATTATTGGGACCCAAAGTCGTACTTC
NA	NA	TRBV19	TRBJ2-7	16	CASSKEGTGPYGGQYF	TGTGCCAGTAGTAAAGAGGGGACGGGACCATATGGCGGGCAGTACTTC
TRBD1	NA	TRBV5-1	TRBJ1-1	14	CASNQGQGDTEAFF	TGCGCCAGCAACCAGGGACAGGGCGACACTGAAGCTTTCTTT